Following are 24 T cell receptor beta chains from one sample sequenced in a study of human T cells and chemical hapten exposure. TCRdb reprocessed the RACE reads via MiXCR and lists one record per CDR3 protein. Of approximately 86,000 distinct CDR3 sequences listed, under 13% are singletons. Time point in this sample: patch test 3, about 24 weeks after DPC sensitization. The treatment: therapeutic diphenylcyclopropenone sensitization with weekly scalp DPC. Source: whole blood, taken in connection with sensitization to the hapten diphenylcyclopropenone (DPC). These receptors were collected from a woman in her thirties with alopecia areata. Some clones in this sample may be carry-over from other donors' samples.

A single count supports this clonotype. One base away lies a much larger clone, so this may be a sequencing read error. The rearrangement links TRBV4-3 to TRBJ2-7; D is undetermined. Germline values: CDR1 LGHNA, CDR2 YSLEER. The CDR3 runs 14 residues. CDR3 coding DNA: TGCGCCAGCCGCCAAGAGTCGGGTCTTAACGAGCAGTACTTC. Its translation is CASRQESGLNEQYF.

At least ten counts were recorded for this clonotype. The V and J genes are TRBV14 and TRBJ2-3; D unclear. This CDR3 is 13 amino acids long. Trimming took off 0 bases at V and 5 bases at J, with 6 bases between the two ends. Germline loops: CDR1 SGHDN, CDR2 FVKESK. The CDR3 is CASSQDVVDTQYF. The CDR3 bases are TGTGCCAGCAGCCAAGATGTCGTAGATACGCAGTATTTT. Supplemented by reference TRBV14 and TRBJ2-3, the full variable domain reads EAGVTQFPSHSVIEKGQTVTLRCDPISGHDNLYWYRRVMGKEIKFLLHFVKESKQDESGMPNNRFLAERTGGTYSTLKVQPAELEDSGVYFCASSQDVVDTQYFGPGTRLTVL.

This clonotype appeared many times. The chain combines TRBV4-3 with TRBJ2-2; D gene ambiguous. This CDR3 spans 15 amino acids. Germline V gene sequence: CDR1 LGHNA, CDR2 YSLEER. The V and J ends lost 0 bases and 8 bases respectively, with 13 bases between them. CDR3 bases: TGCGCCAGCAGCCAAGATCAAACGGCAAGGGGGGAGCTGTTTTTT. Encoded protein: CASSQDQTARGELFF.

This clonotype was counted at least ten times. CDR3 sequence reads: CASSGTGGSPLHF. CDR3 DNA sequence: TGTGCCTCTAGCGGGACAGGGGGCTCACCCCTCCACTTT. The chain combines TRBV12-3 or TRBV12-4 with TRBJ1-6; 12 positions match TRBD1. V shed 11 bases, J shed 10 bases, and the junction held 6 bases outside the gene matches. CDR3 length: 13 amino acids.

The chain uses TRBV6-1 and TRBJ1-5, with D possibly matching TRBD1 (5 bases). The V and J ends lost 7 bases and 2 bases respectively, with 18 bases between them. The CDR3 runs 16 residues. Germline V gene data show CDR1 as MNHNS and CDR2 as SASEGT. CDR3 sequence reads: CASTRGALGGNQPQHF. Here the CDR3 DNA reads TGTGCCAGCACCCGTGGGGCTCTCGGGGGCAATCAGCCCCAGCATTTT.

The table lists this clonotype with many counts. The chain joins TRBV18 to TRBJ1-5; D ambiguous. V lost 1 base and J 5 bases, leaving 15 bases between the germline ends. CDR3 length equals 16 residues. Per germline, CDR1 KGHSH and CDR2 LQKENI. CDR3 sequence reads: CASSPRVVASDQPQHF. The CDR3 DNA is TGTGCCAGCTCACCACGAGTCGTGGCGTCGGATCAGCCCCAGCATTTT. Looking up the rest from reference TRBV18 and TRBJ1-5 gives the full variable domain: NAGVMQNPRHLVRRRGQEARLRCSPMKGHSHVYWYRQLPEEGLKFMVYLQKENIIDESGMPKERFSAEFPKEGPSILRIQQVVRGDSAAYFCASSPRVVASDQPQHFGDGTRLSIL.

This clonotype was seen many times. The chain joins TRBV6-2 or TRBV6-3 to TRBJ2-1, with 10 bases that match TRBD2. This CDR3 contains 15 residues. V dropped 4 bases and J dropped 7; count of bases not matched to a gene: 7. CDR1 and CDR2 (germline): MNHEY, SVGEGT. As DNA, the CDR3 is TGTGCCAGCAGTTGGGGGACTAGCGTGGGAAATGAGCAGTTCTTC. It translates to CASSWGTSVGNEQFF.

The chain joins TRBV4-2 to TRBJ1-2, with D possibly TRBD1 on 5 matching bases. The V gene's germline CDR1 is LGHNA and CDR2 YNFKEQ. The CDR3 extends over 14 amino acids. V was clipped by 1 base and J by 3 bases, with 9 bases between them. The CDR3 coding sequence is TGTGCCAGCAGCCAAGTCGGAGGGGACTATGGCTACACCTTC. It yields the protein CASSQVGGDYGYTF.

Only a few counts were recorded for this clonotype. The chain recombines TRBV12-3 or TRBV12-4 with TRBJ1-2; D remains unclear. V shed 2 bases and J shed 8 bases, with 9 bases lying between them. The CDR3 totals 12 residues. CDR3 region: CASSLSLGGYTF. CDR3 in DNA: TGTGCCAGCAGTTTAAGCCTCGGAGGCTACACCTTC.

V gene TRBV29-1 combines with J gene TRBJ1-4; D is unclear. Germline values: CDR1 SQVTM, CDR2 ANQGSEA. The V end was cut by 5 bases, the J end by 2 bases, with 15 bases between. This CDR3 region has 15 residues. This CDR3 is CSVLGNPSTNEKLFF. Here the CDR3 DNA reads TGCAGCGTTCTTGGCAATCCGTCCACTAATGAAAAACTGTTTTTT.

There are many counts of this clonotype. CDR3 nucleotide sequence: TGCAGTGCTAGGGACCCCTCTAGATCCCACGAGCAGTACGTC. Protein: CSARDPSRSHEQYV. The chain combines TRBV20-1 with TRBJ2-7; D remains ambiguous. V was trimmed by 3 bases and J by 5 bases, leaving 17 bases between them. Germline V gene data show CDR1 as DFQATT and CDR2 as SNEGSKA (reference sequence). CDR3 length: 14 amino acids.

The chain couples TRBV30 to TRBJ1-3, with unresolved D. Deletions cut 8 bases from V and 3 bases from J, with 5 bases between. CDR3 length: 10 amino acids. CDR1 and CDR2 (germline): GTSNPN, SVGIG (reference sequence). The CDR3 reads CAGGGNTIYF. In nucleotides, the CDR3 is TGTGCCGGAGGTGGAAACACCATATATTTT. Variable domain in full (rest from reference TRBV30 and TRBJ1-3): SQTIHQWPATLVQPVGSPLSLECTVEGTSNPNLYWYRQAAGRGLQLLFYSVGIGQISSEVPQNLSASRPQDRQFILSSKKLLLSDSGFYLCAGGGNTIYFGEGSWLTVV.

This clonotype was observed at least ten times. The rearrangement joins TRBV4-2 to TRBJ2-3, with 10 bases identical to TRBD2. From germline, CDR1 is LGHNA and CDR2 YNFKEQ. The CDR3 runs to 17 residues. Trimming cost V 0 bases and J 1 base; bases outside gene matches: 4. The CDR3 DNA follows: TGTGCCAGCAGCCAAGACGGAGGGACTAGCGGCACAGATACGCAGTATTTT. It is translated as CASSQDGGTSGTDTQYF.

The table lists this clonotype with many counts. The genes are TRBV7-2 and TRBJ1-1; D is unresolved. CDR1 and CDR2 (germline): SGHTA, FQGNSA. Trimming shortened V by 3 bases and J by 7 bases, and 9 bases separated the two germline ends. CDR3 length equals 12 residues. The CDR3 loop is CASSLTFGEAFF. The DNA of the CDR3 is TGTGCCAGCAGCTTGACATTCGGTGAAGCTTTCTTT.

This clonotype was counted between two and nine times. The chain uses TRBV19 and TRBJ2-1, with TRBD2 identical over 10 bases. J gave up 10 bases and V 5 bases, and 14 bases lay outside the gene matches. CDR3 length: 16 amino acids. Per germline, CDR1 LNHDA and CDR2 SQIVND (reference sequence). The CDR3 here is CASSSWTSGSPQEQFF. The CDR3 DNA is TGTGCCAGTAGTTCGTGGACTAGCGGATCCCCCCAGGAGCAGTTCTTC.

This clonotype was counted at least ten times. The chain links TRBV2 to TRBJ1-2; 9 nucleotides agree with TRBD1. Germline V CDR1 and CDR2: SNHLY, FYNNEI. The CDR3 totals 12 residues. V shed 8 bases and J 6 bases; nucleotides not matched to a gene: 4. CDR3 coding DNA: TGTGCCAGCCGAAGGACAGGGGATGGCTACACCTTC. Translating gives CASRRTGDGYTF. The complete variable domain, with remaining parts taken from reference TRBV2 and TRBJ1-2, reads EPEVTQTPSHQVTQMGQEVILRCVPISNHLYFYWYRQILGQKVEFLVSFYNNEISEKSEIFDDQFSVERPDGSNFTLKIRSTKLEDSAMYFCASRRTGDGYTFGSGTRLTVV.

This clonotype was observed a handful of times. The chain links TRBV12-3 or TRBV12-4 to TRBJ1-2; 7 bases align to TRBD1. The V and J ends lost 6 bases and 7 bases, in that order; junction bases with no gene match: 8. The CDR3 covers 13 residues. Here the CDR3 DNA reads TGTGCCAGCAGCCCATCGACAGGGTTTGGCTACACCTTC. It yields the protein CASSPSTGFGYTF.

This chain connects TRBV5-1 to TRBJ2-3, with 7 nucleotides matching TRBD2. The germline V gene has CDR1 SGHRS and CDR2 YFSETQ. CDR3 length: 19 residues. V gave up 2 bases and J gave up 0 bases; unmatched junction bases: 15. The CDR3 region has the DNA TGCGCCAGCAGCTTTGGGTTGGGGTCTAGCGGTACTAGCACAGATACGCAGTATTTT. Its protein is CASSFGLGSSGTSTDTQYF.

This clonotype was recorded many times. This chain connects TRBV6-6 to TRBJ2-5, with 7 positions matching TRBD2. The V gene end was trimmed by 6 bases and the J gene end by 3 bases; junction bases not matched to a gene: 7. Germline V CDR1 and CDR2: MNHNY, SVGAGI (reference sequence). The CDR3 consists of 14 residues. The CDR3 DNA is TGTGCCAGCAGGCAAATAGCGGGTAAAGAGACCCAGTACTTC. Amino acid sequence: CASRQIAGKETQYF.

Only a few counts were recorded for this clonotype. CDR3: CASRISGESSYEQYV. The CDR3 DNA reads TGTGCCAGCAGAATTAGCGGGGAAAGCTCCTACGAGCAGTACGTC. This chain joins TRBV6-6 and TRBJ2-7; 8 bases match TRBD2. Germline V gene data show CDR1 as MNHNY and CDR2 as SVGAGI (reference sequence). This CDR3 is built from 15 residues. With V trimmed by 6 bases and J by 0 bases, 7 bases remained unmatched.

This clonotype has at least ten counts. The chain combines TRBV4-1 with TRBJ2-5; 7 positions match TRBD1. Germline V gene lookup returns CDR1 MGHRA and CDR2 YSYEKL. With V trimmed by 2 bases and J by 3 bases, 3 bases remained unmatched. There are 14 residues in the CDR3. CDR3: CASSQYRGEETQYF. CDR3 DNA sequence: TGCGCCAGCAGCCAATACAGGGGAGAAGAGACCCAGTACTTC.

This clonotype was counted between two and nine times. V usage is TRBV28 and J usage is TRBJ2-7, with D perhaps TRBD2 (6 bases). Germline-derived CDR1 and CDR2 are MDHEN and SYDVKM. V lost 5 bases, J lost 4 bases, and 9 bases lay in between. This CDR3 spans 12 amino acids. The DNA for the CDR3 is TGTGCCAGCAGTACGGGAGCGTACGAGCAGTACTTC. Its translation: CASSTGAYEQYF.

This clonotype was seen at least ten times. V and J are TRBV2 and TRBJ2-1; TRBD1 matches 8 bases. V lost 5 bases, J lost 6 bases, and 9 bases stayed unmatched. CDR3 size: 15 residues. The germline gives CDR1 SNHLY, CDR2 FYNNEI. Here the CDR3 reads CASSSGQVAPNEQFF. As DNA, the CDR3 is TGTGCCAGCAGTTCGGGACAGGTGGCGCCCAATGAGCAGTTCTTC.

The chain has TRBV20-1 and TRBJ1-1; 8 nucleotides line up with TRBD1. With V trimmed by 1 base and J by 4 bases, 2 bases remained unmatched. CDR3 length equals 13 residues. The germline V gene has CDR1 DFQATT and CDR2 SNEGSKA (reference sequence). CDR3 DNA sequence: TGCAGTGCTAGAGGACAGGGGATCACTGAAGCTTTCTTT. This encodes CSARGQGITEAFF.